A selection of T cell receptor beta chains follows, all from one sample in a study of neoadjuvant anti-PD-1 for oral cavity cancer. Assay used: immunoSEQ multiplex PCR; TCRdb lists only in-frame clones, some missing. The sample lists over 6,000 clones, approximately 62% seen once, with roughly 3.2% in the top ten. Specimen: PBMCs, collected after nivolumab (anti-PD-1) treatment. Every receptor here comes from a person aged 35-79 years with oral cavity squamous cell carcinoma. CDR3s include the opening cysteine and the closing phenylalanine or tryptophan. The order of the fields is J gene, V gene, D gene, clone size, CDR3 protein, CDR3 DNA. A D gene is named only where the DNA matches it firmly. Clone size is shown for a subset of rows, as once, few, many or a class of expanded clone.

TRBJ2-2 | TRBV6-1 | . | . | CASSDRDAGELFF | TGTGCCAGCAGTGACAGGGACGCCGGGGAGCTGTTTTTT
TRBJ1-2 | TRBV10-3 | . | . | CAISDSSNYGYTF | TGTGCCATCAGCGACAGTTCTAACTATGGCTACACCTTC
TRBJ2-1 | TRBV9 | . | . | CASSVAEGLEGYNEQFF | TGTGCCAGCAGCGTAGCTGAGGGTCTGGAGGGGTACAATGAGCAGTTCTTC
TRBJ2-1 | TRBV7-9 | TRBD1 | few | CASSSSRGPSYNEQFF | TGTGCCAGCAGCTCCTCCAGGGGGCCCTCCTACAATGAGCAGTTCTTC
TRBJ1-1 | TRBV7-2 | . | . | CASSLWGPEAFF | TGTGCCAGCAGCTTATGGGGACCTGAAGCTTTCTTT
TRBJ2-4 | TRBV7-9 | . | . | CASSLQSEINIQYF | TGTGCCAGCAGCTTACAGTCAGAGATAAACATTCAGTACTTC
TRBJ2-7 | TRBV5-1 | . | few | CASSDEISYEQYF | TGCGCCAGCAGCGATGAGATCTCCTACGAGCAGTACTTC
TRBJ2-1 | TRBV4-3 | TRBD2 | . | CASGKAGGFADEQFF | TGCGCCAGCGGTAAAGCGGGGGGCTTCGCAGATGAGCAGTTCTTC
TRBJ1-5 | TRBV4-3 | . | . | CASSHPRQSDSNQPQHF | TGCGCCAGCAGCCATCCCCGACAGTCAGATAGCAATCAGCCCCAGCATTTT
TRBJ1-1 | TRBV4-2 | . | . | CASSLSHKLNTEAFF | TGTGCCAGCAGCCTCTCTCATAAACTGAACACTGAAGCTTTCTTT
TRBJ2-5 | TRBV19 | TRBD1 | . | CASSQGTGTQYF | TGTGCCAGTAGTCAGGGGACAGGGACCCAGTACTTC
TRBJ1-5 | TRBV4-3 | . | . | CASSQEAWRHQPQHF | TGCGCCAGCAGCCAAGAGGCTTGGCGCCATCAGCCCCAGCATTTT
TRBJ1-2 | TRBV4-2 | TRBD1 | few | CASSLPGQLYGYTF | TGTGCCAGCAGCCTTCCGGGACAGCTATATGGCTACACCTTC
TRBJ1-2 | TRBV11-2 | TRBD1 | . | CASSLQGAANYGYTF | TGTGCCAGCAGCCTTCAGGGGGCGGCCAACTATGGCTACACCTTC
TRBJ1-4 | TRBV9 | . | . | CASSPYSSTGFNEKLFF | TGTGCCAGCAGCCCCTATTCATCGACAGGCTTTAATGAAAAACTGTTTTTT
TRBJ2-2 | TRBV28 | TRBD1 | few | CASRTGENPGELFF | TGTGCCAGCCGGACAGGGGAAAACCCCGGGGAGCTGTTTTTT
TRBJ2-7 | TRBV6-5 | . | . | CASSYSAGIVNEQYF | TGTGCCAGCAGTTACTCGGCAGGGATTGTAAACGAGCAGTACTTC
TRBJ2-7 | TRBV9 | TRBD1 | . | CASSVGQGQGYEQYF | TGTGCCAGCAGCGTAGGGCAGGGACAGGGATACGAGCAGTACTTC
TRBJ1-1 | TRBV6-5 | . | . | CASTTIIGSTEAFF | TGTGCCAGCACCACTATAATAGGTAGCACTGAAGCTTTCTTT
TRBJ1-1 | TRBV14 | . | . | CASSQDIGDTEAFF | TGTGCCAGCAGCCAAGATATAGGTGACACTGAAGCTTTCTTT
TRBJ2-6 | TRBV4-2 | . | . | CASSQDTGSGANVLTF | TGTGCCAGCAGCCAAGATACAGGCTCTGGGGCCAACGTCCTGACTTTC
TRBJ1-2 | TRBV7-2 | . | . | CASRFGHTYGYTF | TGTGCCAGCAGATTCGGCCATACCTATGGCTACACCTTC
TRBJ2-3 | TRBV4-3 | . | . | CASSQEWQSGDTQYF | TGCGCCAGCAGCCAAGAATGGCAGTCTGGGGATACGCAGTATTTT
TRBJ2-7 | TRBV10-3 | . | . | CAISESTRAYEQYF | TGTGCCATCAGTGAGTCGACTCGAGCCTACGAGCAGTACTTC
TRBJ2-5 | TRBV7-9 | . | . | CASSELAAETQYF | TGTGCCAGCAGCGAACTAGCAGCAGAGACCCAGTACTTC
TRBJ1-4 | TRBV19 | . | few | CASSTTGFNEKLFF | TGTGCCAGTAGTACCACAGGGTTCAATGAAAAACTGTTTTTT
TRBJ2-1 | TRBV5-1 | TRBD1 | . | CASSFAGGSYNEQFF | TGCGCCAGCAGCTTTGCAGGGGGCTCTTACAATGAGCAGTTCTTC
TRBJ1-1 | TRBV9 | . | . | CASSVGQGTSWTEAFF | TGTGCCAGCAGCGTAGGTCAGGGAACTAGTTGGACTGAAGCTTTCTTT
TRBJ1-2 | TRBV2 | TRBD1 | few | CASSRQGAGYGYTF | TGTGCCAGCAGTAGACAGGGGGCGGGTTATGGCTACACCTTC
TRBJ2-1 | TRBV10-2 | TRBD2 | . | CASSDVRGTYNEQFF | TGCGCCAGCAGTGATGTGCGGGGGACCTACAATGAGCAGTTCTTC
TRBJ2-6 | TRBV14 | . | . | CASSPRYSGANVLTF | TGTGCCAGCAGCCCCCGATACTCTGGGGCCAACGTCCTGACTTTC
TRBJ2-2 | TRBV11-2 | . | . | CASSLTGLVTGELFF | TGTGCCAGCAGCTTAACAGGGCTGGTGACCGGGGAGCTGTTTTTT
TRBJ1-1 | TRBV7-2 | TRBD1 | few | CASSPRTGITEAFF | TGTGCCAGCAGCCCCCGGACAGGGATCACTGAAGCTTTCTTT
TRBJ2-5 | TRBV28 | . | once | CASSRRGTQYF | TGTGCCAGCTCAAGAAGGGGGACCCAGTACTTC
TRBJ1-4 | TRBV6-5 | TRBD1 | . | CASSRQGGNEKLFF | TGTGCCAGCAGCCGACAGGGGGGGAATGAAAAACTGTTTTTT
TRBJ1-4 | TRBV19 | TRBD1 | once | CASSSRTGGTRTNEKLFF | TGTGCCAGTAGTTCTCGGACAGGGGGCACTAGAACTAATGAAAAACTGTTTTTT
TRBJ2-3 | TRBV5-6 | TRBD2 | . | CASRLAGGNTDTQYF | TGTGCCAGCAGGCTAGCGGGGGGCAACACAGATACGCAGTATTTT
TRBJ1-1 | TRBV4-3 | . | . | CASSQDVSVMNTEAFF | TGCGCCAGCAGCCAAGATGTGTCGGTTATGAACACTGAAGCTTTCTTT
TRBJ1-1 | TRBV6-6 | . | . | CASSRGNTEAFF | TGTGCCAGCAGCCGAGGGAACACTGAAGCTTTCTTT
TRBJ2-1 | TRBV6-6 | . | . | CASSPGPYNEQFF | TGTGCCAGCAGCCCCGGCCCCTACAATGAGCAGTTCTTC
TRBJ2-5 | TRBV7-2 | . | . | CASTPGTSGRETQYF | TGTGCCAGCACTCCCGGGACCAGTGGTCGAGAGACCCAGTACTTC
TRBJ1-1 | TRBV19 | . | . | CASKNPRGGTEAFF | TGTGCCAGTAAAAACCCGCGGGGGGGCACTGAAGCTTTCTTT
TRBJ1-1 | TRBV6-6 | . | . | CASRPTSVGTEAFF | TGTGCCAGCAGGCCTACCTCGGTGGGGACTGAAGCTTTCTTT
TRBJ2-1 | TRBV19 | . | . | CASSMSPGYNEQFF | TGTGCCAGTAGTATGTCCCCTGGGTACAATGAGCAGTTCTTC
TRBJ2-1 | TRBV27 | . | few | CASSFPGIQGRNEQFF | TGTGCCAGCAGTTTCCCCGGGATCCAGGGCAGGAATGAGCAGTTCTTC
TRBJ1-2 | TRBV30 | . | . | CAWSVNGPVYGYTF | TGTGCCTGGAGTGTGAACGGCCCGGTCTATGGCTACACCTTC
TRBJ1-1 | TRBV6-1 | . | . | CASSERENTEAFF | TGTGCCAGCAGTGAAAGGGAGAACACTGAAGCTTTCTTT